The clone carrying this TCR beta chain has a count of ten or more. Its antigen is unknown. Coverage ceases 3 residues before the CDR3 finishes, and the germline J gene fills in the end. This sample is part of a study of T cell clonality in common variable immunodeficiency. Study observations and caveats: Reportedly, TCR beta sequences from common variable immunodeficiency showed fewer deletions and N-nucleotide insertions. Compared with healthy controls, CVID subjects showed increased TCRbeta clonality, mostly in about a third.

V lost 6 bases, J lost 2 bases, and 10 bases stayed unmatched. The germline CDR1 and CDR2 sequences are DFQATT and SNEGSKA (reference sequence). The CDR3 consists of 14 residues. Here immunoSEQ multiplex PCR was the method, and the copy in TCRdb shows in-frame clones only, minus some. This sample comprises tens of thousands of clones, none seen once only. Most patients and controls had Caucasian heritage. The material sequenced was peripheral blood mononuclear cells. The chain employs TRBV20-1 and TRBJ2-7; TRBD2 aligns across 7 bases. The clonotype was recovered from a person between 18 and 75 years old in good health. The CDR3 loop is CSAEVRGGTYEQYF. The CDR3 bases that were read are TGCAGTGCCGAGGTTCGCGGGGGAACCTACGAG.